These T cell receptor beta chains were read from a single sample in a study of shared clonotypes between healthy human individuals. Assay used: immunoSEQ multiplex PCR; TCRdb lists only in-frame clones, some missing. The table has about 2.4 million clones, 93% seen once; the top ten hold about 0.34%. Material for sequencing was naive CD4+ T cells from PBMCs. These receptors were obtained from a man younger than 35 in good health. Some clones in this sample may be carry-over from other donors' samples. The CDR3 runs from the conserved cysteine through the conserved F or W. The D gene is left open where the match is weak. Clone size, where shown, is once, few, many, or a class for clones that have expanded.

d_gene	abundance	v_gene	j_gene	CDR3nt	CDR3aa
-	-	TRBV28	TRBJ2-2	TGTGCCAGCAGCCCTATCACCGGGGAGCTGTTTTTT	CASSPITGELFF
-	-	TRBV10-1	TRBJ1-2	TGCGCCAGACCAACAGAGATTAAAAACTATGGCTACACCTTC	CARPTEIKNYGYTF
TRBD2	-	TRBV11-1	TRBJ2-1	TGTGCCAGCAGTAATAGCGGGAGTCTCTCCATTGAGCAGTTCTTC	CASSNSGSLSIEQFF
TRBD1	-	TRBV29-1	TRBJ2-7	TGCAGCGTTAGACAGGGGGCATCCGAGCAGTACTTC	CSVRQGASEQYF
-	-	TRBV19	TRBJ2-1	TGTGCCAGTAGTATAAGTGGGAACTCCTACAATGAGCAGTTCTTC	CASSISGNSYNEQFF
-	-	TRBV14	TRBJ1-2	TGTGCCAGCAGCCAGCAAACAGGAAGCTATGGCTACACCTTC	CASSQQTGSYGYTF
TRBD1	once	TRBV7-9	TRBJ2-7	TGTGCCAGCAGCTTTCCGGGACAGGTAGCCGAGCAGTACTTC	CASSFPGQVAEQYF
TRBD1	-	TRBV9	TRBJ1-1	TGTGCCAGCAGCGTAGTCTCCGGAGGGGGCAAGAACACTGAAGCTTTCTTT	CASSVVSGGGKNTEAFF
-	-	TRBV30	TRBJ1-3	TGTGCCTGGAGTGTCAGGGTGAGGGCTGGAAACACCATATATTTT	CAWSVRVRAGNTIYF
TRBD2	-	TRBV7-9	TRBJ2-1	TGTGCCAGCAGCGATCAATTGACTAGCGGGAGGATCAATGAGCAGTTCTTC	CASSDQLTSGRINEQFF
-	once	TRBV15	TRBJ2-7	TGTGCCACCGCCCGGGGGACGGTCTCCTACGAGCAGTACTTC	CATARGTVSYEQYF
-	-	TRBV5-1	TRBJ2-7	TGCGCCAGCAGCTTGGCCGCGAGCGTAAGCTCCTACGAGCAGTACTTC	CASSLAASVSSYEQYF
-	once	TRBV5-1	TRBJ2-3	TGCGCCAGCAGCCCGCGGGGGACAACTGTAGATACGCAGTATTTT	CASSPRGTTVDTQYF
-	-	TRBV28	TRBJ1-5	TGTGCCAGCAGCACGGGGGGGGGCAATCAGCCCCAGCATTTT	CASSTGGGNQPQHF
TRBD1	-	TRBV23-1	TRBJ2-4	TGCGCCAGCAGTCAGCCCCTTGGACAGGGGGCCAAAAACATTCAGTACTTC	CASSQPLGQGAKNIQYF
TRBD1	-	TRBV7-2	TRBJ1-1	TGTGCCAGCAGTCCGGACAGGATGCCCATGAACACTGAAGCTTTCTTT	CASSPDRMPMNTEAFF
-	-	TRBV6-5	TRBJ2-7	TGTGCCAGCGGGGACCTAGCCTACGAGCAGTACTTC	CASGDLAYEQYF
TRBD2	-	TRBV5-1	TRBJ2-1	TGCGCCAGCAGCGTGGATCTAGCGGGACCCTACAATGAGCAGTTCTTC	CASSVDLAGPYNEQFF
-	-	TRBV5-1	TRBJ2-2	TGCGCCAGCACTAGGGAGAACGGGAACACCGGGGAGCTGTTTTTT	CASTRENGNTGELFF
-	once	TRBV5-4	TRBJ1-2	TGTGCCAGCAGCTTGCCGGGACGTTACTATGGCTACACCTTC	CASSLPGRYYGYTF
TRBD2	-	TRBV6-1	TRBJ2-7	TGTGCCAGCCTGGCGGGCGGGAGCGACGAGCAGTACTTC	CASLAGGSDEQYF
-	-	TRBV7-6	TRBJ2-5	TGTGCCAGCAGTTTCCCTGGCGGTATAAAAGAGACCCAGTACTTC	CASSFPGGIKETQYF
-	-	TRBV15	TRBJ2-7	TGTGCCACCAGCAGGGGCCACGGGGACGAGCAGTACTTC	CATSRGHGDEQYF
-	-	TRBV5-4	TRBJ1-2	TGTGCCAGCAGCTTGTCATCTGCAGGGTCCTATGGCTACACCTTC	CASSLSSAGSYGYTF
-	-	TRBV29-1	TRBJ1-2	TGCAGCGTTGAAGATCAGTCTAACAATGATGCTGGCTACACCTTC	CSVEDQSNNDAGYTF
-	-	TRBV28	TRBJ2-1	TGTGCCAGCAATCGCGGCGGGGATGAGCAGTTCTTC	CASNRGGDEQFF
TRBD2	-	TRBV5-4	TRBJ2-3	TGTGCCAGCAGCAAATTAGCGGGGCAGGGAGGAGATACGCAGTATTTT	CASSKLAGQGGDTQYF
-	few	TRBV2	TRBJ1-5	TGTGCCAGCAGTGCAAGCAGGGGCCAAAGACAGCCCCAGCATTTT	CASSASRGQRQPQHF
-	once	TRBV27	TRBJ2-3	TGTGCCAGCAGTTTAGCGGGATGGGGTACGCAGTATTTT	CASSLAGWGTQYF
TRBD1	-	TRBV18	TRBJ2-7	TGTGCCAGCTCAACGGACAGGACCGGCGAGCAGTACTTC	CASSTDRTGEQYF
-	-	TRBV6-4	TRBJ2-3	TGTGCCAGCAGTCCAAACCCAGCGAGAACAGATACGCAGTATTTT	CASSPNPARTDTQYF
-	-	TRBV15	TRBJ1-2	TGTGCCACCAGCAGAGACCGGGGAAGGCACTATGGCTACACCTTC	CATSRDRGRHYGYTF
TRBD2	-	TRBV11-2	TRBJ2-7	TGTGCCAGCAGGAACAACACTAGCGGGAGGGAGCAGTACTTC	CASRNNTSGREQYF
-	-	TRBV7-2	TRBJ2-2	TGTGCCAGCAGCTTAGCTCCCCATGGCATTTTTAACACCGGGGAGCTGTTTTTT	CASSLAPHGIFNTGELFF
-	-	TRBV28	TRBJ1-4	TGTGCCAGCAGTGGTGGGCAGGGGTGGGGAAAACTGTTTTTT	CASSGGQGWGKLFF
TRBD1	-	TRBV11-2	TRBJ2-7	TGTGCCAGCAGCTTAGTCCCACAGGGGGTGGGCGAGCAGTACTTC	CASSLVPQGVGEQYF
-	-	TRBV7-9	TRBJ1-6	TGTGCCAGCAGGCGGACGGTCATGGATTCACCCCTCCACTTT	CASRRTVMDSPLHF
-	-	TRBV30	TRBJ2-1	TGTGCCTGGAGTGTAGGGACGGACAATCAGCAGTTCTTC	CAWSVGTDNQQFF
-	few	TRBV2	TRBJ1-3	TGTGCCAGCAGCCGGGACTCTGGAAACACCATATATTTT	CASSRDSGNTIYF
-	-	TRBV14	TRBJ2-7	TGTGCCAGCAGCCAAGAAGATTTGGGGGCCTTTATGATTGAGCAGTACTTC	CASSQEDLGAFMIEQYF
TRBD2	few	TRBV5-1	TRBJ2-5	TGCGCCAGCAGCTTGGGCCTAGCGGGAGAGACCCAGTACTTC	CASSLGLAGETQYF
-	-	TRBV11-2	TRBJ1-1	TGTGCCAGCAGCTTGGACTGGCAGAACACTGAAGCTTTCTTT	CASSLDWQNTEAFF
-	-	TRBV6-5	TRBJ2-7	TGTGCCGCCCTCGGCTCCCACGAGCAGTACTTC	CAALGSHEQYF
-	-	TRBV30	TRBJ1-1	TGTGCCTGGAGAGTACCCCCAGGGGACACTGAAGCTTTCTTT	CAWRVPPGDTEAFF
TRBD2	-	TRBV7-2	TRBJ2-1	TGTGCCAGCAGCGAGACTAGCGGGAGCAACAATGAGCAGTTCTTC	CASSETSGSNNEQFF
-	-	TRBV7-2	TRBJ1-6	TGTGCCAGCAGCCTGAGGACCTCAAATAATTCACCCCTCCACTTT	CASSLRTSNNSPLHF